What follows are 7 T cell receptor beta chains derived from one specimen sequenced in a study of T cells in localized non-small cell lung cancer. The method was immunoSEQ multiplex PCR; TCRdb's version includes in-frame clones alone and lacks a portion of them. Of around 50,000 clones in the sample, 80% to 90% are singletons; the top ten hold less than 6%. The source was peripheral blood, collected before any cancer treatment. These receptors came from a woman between 40 and 69 years old with stage I lung adenocarcinoma.

The chain joins TRBV5-6 to TRBJ1-4; 8 nucleotides agree with TRBD1. This CDR3 is 14 amino acids long. Trimming took 3 bases from V and 8 from J; bases not matched to a gene: 6. Germline-derived CDR1 and CDR2 are SGHDT and YYEEEE. The CDR3 DNA reads as TGTGCCAGCAGCTCGGACAGGGAGTACGAAAAACTGTTTTTT. Translation: CASSSDREYEKLFF.

The chain uses TRBV10-3 and TRBJ1-4; D is ambiguous. This CDR3 spans 13 amino acids. Trimming removed 6 bases from V and 6 bases from J, with 11 bases in between. Germline V lookup: CDR1 ENHRY, CDR2 SYGVKD. The CDR3 is CAIRSPPDEKLFF. Here the CDR3 DNA reads TGTGCCATCAGATCCCCCCCGGATGAAAAACTGTTTTTT.

The rearrangement uses TRBV7-2 and TRBJ2-1; TRBD2 agrees at 11 bases. The junction had 2 bases not matched to a gene; V was cut back by 0 bases and J by 7 bases. The CDR3 totals 15 residues. CDR1 SGHTA and CDR2 FQGNSA come from the germline V gene. CDR3 DNA sequence: TGTGCCAGCAGCTTAGCTAGCGGGGGGGCAAATGAGCAGTTCTTC. Translated, it gives CASSLASGGANEQFF.

The rearrangement joins TRBV5-6 to TRBJ2-7; D is possibly TRBD1 (6 bases). Germline loops: CDR1 SGHDT, CDR2 YYEEEE. This CDR3 region has 13 residues. V lost 4 bases and J lost 5, with 13 bases in between. The CDR3 bases are TGTGCCAGCAGCCCAACAGGGATTCACGAGCAGTACTTC. Protein product: CASSPTGIHEQYF.

The CDR3 nucleotides read TGCGCCAGCAGCCCCCTCAACCGGGACATAAAAGGGGACTATGGCTACACCTTC. Its protein product is CASSPLNRDIKGDYGYTF. The V call is TRBV5-1, the J call TRBJ1-2, with D possibly being TRBD1 (6 bases). This CDR3 has 18 amino acids. The germline V gene encodes CDR1 SGHRS and CDR2 YFSETQ. The germline V and J ends were trimmed by 4 bases and 3 bases, with 25 bases remaining between them.

The chain uses TRBV15 and TRBJ2-3, with D possibly matching TRBD2 (7 bases). This CDR3 comprises 15 residues. The V end lost 3 bases, the J end lost 0 bases, and 10 bases lay between the germline ends. The germline V gene encodes CDR1 LNHNV and CDR2 YYDKDF (reference sequence). The chain's CDR3 is CATSSGGPSTDTQYF. The CDR3 DNA reads as TGTGCCACCAGCAGCGGGGGGCCTAGCACAGATACGCAGTATTTT.

The V call is TRBV6-1, the J call TRBJ1-1; D not resolved. In germline, CDR1 is MNHNS, CDR2 SASEGT. Between the trimmed V and J ends, which lost 6 bases and 3 bases, there was a span of 8 bases. The CDR3 sequence is 12 residues long. CDR3 bases: TGTGCCAGCAGGGAACGGTACACTGAAGCTTTCTTT. As protein: CASRERYTEAFF.